This T cell receptor (beta chain) was identified in a study of T cell responses to AZD1222 COVID-19 vaccine. Between the trimmed V and J ends, which lost 3 bases and 0 bases, there was a span of 21 bases. The CDR3 contains 17 residues. Germline V lookup: CDR1 DFQATT, CDR2 SNEGSKA (reference sequence). TCRdb keeps only in-frame clones here, not all; method: immunoSEQ multiplex PCR. The repertoire holds under 150,000 clones, with 85% to 90% as singletons. On this clone: Its antigen is not known.

Study-wide results and caveats: There were mostly white British donors and more females than males, and clonal diversity was possibly underestimated.

This clonotype was sampled from an adult who received the AZD1222 COVID-19 vaccine. The V and J genes are TRBV20-1 and TRBJ2-7; tentatively, D is TRBD2 (6 bases). The sequencing here drew on peripheral blood, taken 28 days after the second AZD1222 dose. The CDR3 DNA reads TGCAGTGCTAGTTCACGGGGGTCAGGCGGTAGCTCCTACGAGCAGTACTTC. This encodes CSASSRGSGGSSYEQYF.